This T cell receptor beta chain was captured in a study of OX40 agonist ivuxolimab in advanced cancers. Findings and caveats of the study: Clonal expansion from baseline to week 6 occurred in both CD4+ and CD8+ T cells. Low normalized T-cell clonal expansion was additionally recorded for some nonresponders.

The germline CDR1 and CDR2 sequences are MNHNY and SVGAGI (reference sequence). V trimming: 6 bases; J trimming: 7 bases; junction bases outside the gene matches: 5. The CDR3 loop spans 13 amino acids. The repertoire was sequenced with immunoSEQ multiplex PCR; TCRdb's copy has only in-frame clones and lacks some. Of around 140,000 clones listed, about 92% are singletons. This clone was seen only once. The target antigen is unknown. The source is an adult with an advanced solid tumor such as melanoma, head and neck, liver or kidney cancer. This specimen consisted of CD4+ or CD8+ T cells sorted from blood, obtained in a trial of the OX40 agonist ivuxolimab. V usage is TRBV6-6 and J usage is TRBJ1-5, with 8 bases matching TRBD1. The CDR3 DNA follows: TGTGCCAGCAGCCGACAGGGGAAGCAGCCCCAGCATTTT. Translated, it gives CASSRQGKQPQHF.